Shown below are 25 T cell receptor beta chains from a single sample sequenced in a study of blood T cell repertoires in COVID-19. Clones were read by immunoSEQ multiplex PCR, and TCRdb kept only the in-frame ones, dropping some. The sample includes approximately 58,000 clones, 77% seen only once; the top ten take about two fifths. The sample comprised peripheral blood. The origin of the receptors is a man in his 70s with active or convalescent COVID-19.

This clone was seen a single time. The chain joins TRBV2 to TRBJ1-5; TRBD1 agrees at 9 bases. V was pared by 6 bases and J by 11 bases, with 17 bases of the junction left unmatched. This CDR3 has 16 residues. CDR1 is SNHLY and CDR2 is FYNNEI in the germline V gene. The CDR3 nucleotides are TGTGCCAGCAGCCCTGAGACAGGGGGGATCAAAGGGGCCCAGCATTTT. Protein: CASSPETGGIKGAQHF.

This sequence joins TRBV18 and TRBJ2-6; D is perhaps TRBD2 (6 bases). Germline CDR1 is KGHSH and CDR2 is LQKENI. V lost 0 bases, J lost 0 bases, and 9 bases lay in between. This CDR3 is 17 amino acids long. The CDR3 nucleotides are TGTGCCAGCTCACCACCGGGGGGTTACTCTGGGGCCAACGTCCTGACTTTC. It yields the protein CASSPPGGYSGANVLTF.

As concerns this clone: An end of the junction does not agree with germline; a read error may underlie this. This chain joins TRBV18 and TRBJ2-1; TRBD2 aligns across 12 bases. This CDR3 spans 18 amino acids. Germline-derived CDR1 and CDR2 are KGHSH and LQKENI. For the CDR3, the DNA is TGTGCCAGCTCACCACCTACTAGCGGGAGGCCCTCCGACAATGAGCAGTTCTTC. This sequence encodes CASSPPTSGRPSDNEQFF.

This chain links TRBV6-2 or TRBV6-3 with TRBJ2-2, with D perhaps matching TRBD2 (5 bases). V gave up 5 bases and J gave up 7 bases, with 8 bases separating them. The CDR3 sequence is 12 residues long. Germline assignment: CDR1 MNHEY and CDR2 SVGEGT. The CDR3 DNA follows: TGTGCCAGCAGTAAAGCGGTCGGGGAGCTGTTTTTT. This translates into CASSKAVGELFF.

The V and J genes are TRBV5-1 and TRBJ1-4; 11 bases fit TRBD1. V gave up 0 bases and J gave up 8 bases; unmatched junction bases: 3. In germline, CDR1 is SGHRS, CDR2 YFSETQ. The CDR3 loop spans 15 amino acids. The CDR3 spells CASSLGTGGGEKLFF. The CDR3 nucleotides are TGCGCCAGCAGCTTGGGGACAGGGGGCGGAGAAAAACTGTTTTTT.

V and J are TRBV2 and TRBJ1-2; weak D call: TRBD1 (5 bases). There are 14 residues in the CDR3. V was clipped by 4 bases and J by 6 bases, with 15 bases between them. CDR1 is SNHLY and CDR2 is FYNNEI in the germline V gene. This CDR3 is CASSAERGVNGYTF. The CDR3 DNA reads TGTGCCAGCAGTGCCGAGCGGGGGGTGAATGGCTACACCTTC. The whole variable domain, remainder taken from reference TRBV2 and TRBJ1-2, is EPEVTQTPSHQVTQMGQEVILRCVPISNHLYFYWYRQILGQKVEFLVSFYNNEISEKSEIFDDQFSVERPDGSNFTLKIRSTKLEDSAMYFCASSAERGVNGYTFGSGTRLTVV.

Many counts were recorded for this clone. The V and J genes are TRBV27 and TRBJ1-1, with 7 bases fitting TRBD1. CDR1 MNHEY and CDR2 SMNVEV come from the germline V gene (reference sequence). V shed 6 bases and J 1 base; nucleotides not matched to a gene: 5. This CDR3 has 14 amino acids. CDR3 protein: CASRLDRRNTEAFF. The CDR3, as DNA: TGTGCCAGCAGACTGGACAGGCGGAACACTGAAGCTTTCTTT.

V gene TRBV6-5 combines with J gene TRBJ1-1; 7 positions match TRBD1. Losses at the gene ends were 4 bases for V and 1 base for J; bases not matched to a gene: 6. This CDR3 is 15 amino acids long. From germline, CDR1 is MNHEY and CDR2 SVGAGI. The CDR3 spells CASSWNRDRNTEAFF. The CDR3 region has the DNA TGTGCCAGCAGTTGGAACCGGGACAGGAACACTGAAGCTTTCTTT.

The CDR3 here is CASSSGQGGQYGYTF. DNA of the CDR3: TGCGCCAGCAGCAGCGGACAGGGGGGTCAATATGGCTACACCTTC. The chain employs TRBV5-1 and TRBJ1-2; TRBD1 aligns across 10 bases. Trimming took 4 bases from V and 5 from J; bases not matched to a gene: 8. This CDR3 has 15 residues. Germline-derived CDR1 and CDR2 are SGHRS and YFSETQ.

The V and J genes are TRBV23-1 and TRBJ2-7; D gene unclear. TRBV23-1 is classed as an ORF, of uncertain function. The CDR3 has 16 residues. In DNA, the CDR3 is TGCGCAGCCCCCCAATCTAGGTCAGTAGGCTCCTACGAGCAGTACTTC. It is translated as CAAPQSRSVGSYEQYF.

This clone was recorded only once. The chain recombines TRBV6-6 with TRBJ2-3; 11 bases agree with TRBD2. The V gene's germline CDR1 is MNHNY and CDR2 SVGAGI (reference sequence). J was trimmed by 2 bases and V by 6 bases; bases with no gene match: 4. CDR3 length: 15 amino acids. CDR3 DNA sequence: TGTGCCAGCAGCCCACTAGCGGGAGTCACAGATACGCAGTATTTT. Translating gives CASSPLAGVTDTQYF.

The chain employs TRBV13 and TRBJ1-1; D might be TRBD1 (5 bases). Deletions cut 4 bases from V and 3 bases from J, with 9 bases between. The CDR3 covers 13 residues. Germline V lookup: CDR1 PRHDT, CDR2 FYEKMQ (reference sequence). In DNA, the CDR3 is TGTGCCAGCAGCTACCAGGGCGACACTGAAGCTTTCTTT. Its translation is CASSYQGDTEAFF.

The chain has TRBV7-2 and TRBJ1-5; D is ambiguous. This CDR3 region has 14 residues. V was shortened by 3 bases and J by 0 bases, with 6 bases between the two germline ends. Germline CDR1 reads SGHTA; CDR2 reads FQGNSA. The CDR3 nucleotides read TGTGCCAGCAGCTTCTTATATAGCAATCAGCCCCAGCATTTT. Encoded protein: CASSFLYSNQPQHF.

This clone has more than one count but fewer than ten. J is TRBJ1-3 and V is TRBV30, with 9 bases matching TRBD1. This CDR3 is built from 15 residues. Per the germline V gene, CDR1 is GTSNPN and CDR2 is SVGIG (reference sequence). J gave up 0 bases and V 3 bases, and 3 bases lay outside the gene matches. CDR3 in DNA: TGTGCCTGGAGAAGGGACAGGGTCTCTGGAAACACCATATATTTT. Translation gives CAWRRDRVSGNTIYF.

The rearrangement joins TRBV5-1 to TRBJ1-2; D possibly corresponds to TRBD1 (6 bases). Trimming cost V 3 bases and J 4 bases, with 19 bases left between them. Germline assignment: CDR1 SGHRS and CDR2 YFSETQ. The CDR3 contains 16 residues. The CDR3 DNA sequence: TGCGCCAGCAGCTACTCACCGGGGGGCGGGAGCTATGGCTACACCTTC. Its protein is CASSYSPGGGSYGYTF.

This clone came up a few times. The chain links TRBV29-1 to TRBJ2-1; the D is unclear. The ends were cut back, 7 bases at V and 7 bases at J, with 11 bases in the middle. The CDR3 runs to 11 residues. Germline assignment: CDR1 SQVTM and CDR2 ANQGSEA. CDR3 protein: CSGLRGNEQFF. In DNA form, the CDR3 reads TGCAGCGGGTTGCGAGGAAATGAGCAGTTCTTC.

The genes are TRBV7-2 and TRBJ1-1; no reliable D call. Germline V gene data show CDR1 as SGHTA and CDR2 as FQGNSA. V gave up 2 bases and J gave up 4 bases, with 17 bases separating them. The CDR3 has 16 amino acids. The CDR3 DNA sequence: TGTGCCAGCAGCTTAAAGCCCCCAAGAGACACCACTGAAGCTTTCTTT. Translation: CASSLKPPRDTTEAFF.

The genes are TRBV15 and TRBJ1-2, with D possibly TRBD1 on 6 matching bases. Deletions cut 1 base from V and 10 bases from J, with 10 bases between. Looked up from germline, CDR1 is LNHNV and CDR2 is YYDKDF (reference sequence). The CDR3 consists of 12 residues. The CDR3: CATSRVTGLYTF. CDR3 nucleotides: TGTGCCACCAGCAGAGTGACAGGTCTCTACACCTTC.

The chain employs TRBV24-1 and TRBJ2-3, with TRBD2 identical over 13 bases. Germline values: CDR1 KGHDR, CDR2 SFDVKD. V lost 6 bases and J lost 0; bases outside the gene matches: 5. CDR3 length equals 17 residues. This CDR3 reads CATSTTSGRFSTDTQYF. CDR3 bases: TGTGCCACCAGTACGACTAGCGGGAGGTTTAGCACAGATACGCAGTATTTT.

The chain employs TRBV5-1 and TRBJ1-1, with D possibly TRBD1 on 6 matching bases. From germline, CDR1 is SGHRS and CDR2 YFSETQ. The ends were cut back, 0 bases at V and 4 bases at J, with 10 bases in the middle. The CDR3 has 14 amino acids. In DNA form, the CDR3 reads TGCGCCAGCAGCTTGGTACAGGGATCCACTGAAGCTTTCTTT. This sequence encodes CASSLVQGSTEAFF.

This clone has a handful of counts. The chain carries TRBV7-2 and TRBJ2-5, with 7 bases lining up with TRBD2. This CDR3 contains 15 residues. J lost 1 base, V lost 4 bases, and 6 bases had no gene match. Germline V gene data show CDR1 as SGHTA and CDR2 as FQGNSA. This CDR3 is CASSSISGVQETQYF. Written as DNA, the CDR3 is TGTGCCAGCAGCTCCATCAGCGGGGTCCAAGAGACCCAGTACTTC.

Worth noting for this clone: This CDR3 is also generated by other DNA sequences in the sample. This chain connects TRBV5-1 to TRBJ1-1; D not resolved. Trimming left V 0 bases short and J 1 base short, with 7 bases between. The CDR3 length is 14 residues. Germline V gene lookup returns CDR1 SGHRS and CDR2 YFSETQ. CDR3 coding DNA: TGCGCCAGCAGCTTGGCCGGCGGGAACACTGAAGCTTTCTTT. Amino acid sequence: CASSLAGGNTEAFF.

The chain carries TRBV5-1 and TRBJ1-2; tentatively, D is TRBD1 (6 bases). Germline V gives CDR1 SGHRS, CDR2 YFSETQ. V was clipped by 4 bases and J by 4 bases, with 11 bases between them. There are 13 residues in the CDR3. The CDR3 here is CASSLLGAYGYTF. CDR3 bases: TGCGCCAGCAGCCTGCTGGGGGCCTATGGCTACACCTTC. The full variable domain, in which reference TRBV5-1 and TRBJ1-2 provide the parts outside the CDR3, is KAGVTQTPRYLIKTRGQQVTLSCSPISGHRSVSWYQQTPGQGLQFLFEYFSETQRNKGNFPGRFSGRQFSNSRSEMNVSTLELGDSALYLCASSLLGAYGYTFGSGTRLTVV.

V and J are TRBV14 and TRBJ2-3, with 7 bases lining up with TRBD2. The germline V gene has CDR1 SGHDN and CDR2 FVKESK. The CDR3 totals 14 residues. Germline trimming cut 1 base from V and 8 bases from J; bases unmatched to any gene: 6. CDR3 amino acids: CASSQGLAVGTQYF. CDR3 nucleotide sequence: TGTGCCAGCAGCCAAGGACTAGCAGTTGGTACGCAGTATTTT.

The sample holds a few counts of this clone. The CDR3 protein is CASSQRTGVSYEQYF. CDR3 bases: TGCGCCAGCAGCCAGAGGACAGGGGTGAGCTACGAGCAGTACTTC. The V call is TRBV4-3, the J call TRBJ2-7, with 9 bases lining up with TRBD1. Germline lookup yields CDR1 LGHNA and CDR2 YSLEER. CDR3 length: 15 amino acids. J was trimmed by 3 bases and V by 3 bases; bases with no gene match: 6.